The text below deals with one T cell receptor (beta chain). Its target is unknown. The data belong to a study of OX40 agonist ivuxolimab in advanced cancers. Study-wide points: At 0.1 to 3.0 mg/kg, clonal expansion of CD4+ and CD8+ blood T cells had occurred by week 6. Low normalized T-cell clonal expansion was also seen in some nonresponders.

Sequenced by immunoSEQ multiplex PCR; TCRdb stores in-frame clones only, minus some. The sample holds about 66,000 clones; roughly 81% are singletons and the top ten take roughly 1.6%. Trimming took 4 bases from V and 1 from J, leaving 14 bases between them. CDR3 size: 16 residues. Germline values: CDR1 SGHNT, CDR2 YYREEE (reference sequence). This receptor was identified in an adult with an advanced solid tumor such as melanoma, head and neck, liver or kidney cancer. The V call is TRBV5-4, the J call TRBJ2-2; unclear D gene. Sequenced here: CD4+ or CD8+ T cells sorted from blood, sampled in a trial of the OX40 agonist ivuxolimab. The CDR3 loop reads CASSVVLFQNTGELFF. CDR3 nucleotides: TGTGCCAGCAGCGTTGTCCTCTTCCAGAACACCGGGGAGCTGTTTTTT. Filled out from reference TRBV5-4 and TRBJ2-2, the complete variable domain reads ETGVTQSPTHLIKTRGQQVTLRCSSQSGHNTVSWYQQALGQGPQFIFQYYREEENGRGNFPPRFSGLQFPNYSSELNVNALELDDSALYLCASSVVLFQNTGELFFGEGSRLTVL.